These 6 T cell receptor beta chains were all obtained from the same sample, sequenced in a study of T cell repertoires in cytomegalovirus infection. Via MiXCR, TCRdb re-called the reads, giving one row per CDR3 protein. This sample has roughly 70,000 distinct CDR3 sequences, with more than 20% found just once. Their target antigens are unknown. The sample in question was CD8+ T cells from cultured PBMCs, obtained from culture after CMV antigen stimulation. The receptors stem from a human donor in good health (CMV status not recorded). Some clones in this sample may be carry-over from other donors' samples.

This clonotype was detected only once. This chain uses TRBV12-3 or TRBV12-4 with TRBJ1-4; D is possibly TRBD1 (5 bases). This CDR3 comprises 14 residues. V gave up 5 bases and J gave up 7 bases, with 14 bases separating them. CDR3 DNA: TGTGCCAGCAGTCCCGACGGGGCGGGTGAAAAACTGTTTTTT. It translates to CASSPDGAGEKLFF.

This chain connects TRBV7-9 to TRBJ2-5; no clear D. Deletions cut 5 bases from V and 5 bases from J, with 24 bases between. Germline V gives CDR1 SEHNR, CDR2 FQNEAQ (reference sequence). This CDR3 has 17 amino acids. The CDR3 loop is CASSPPGSEKIRETQYF. As DNA, the CDR3 is TGTGCCAGCAGCCCCCCCGGCAGCGAGAAGATACGCGAGACCCAGTACTTC.

The J gene is TRBJ2-5, the V gene TRBV27; D unresolved. This CDR3 spans 14 amino acids. Germline CDR1 MNHEY, CDR2 SMNVEV (reference sequence). The CDR3 region is CPVARASHQETQYF. The CDR3 region has the DNA TGTCCCGTTGCAAGGGCTTCCCACCAAGAGACCCAGTACTTC.

This clonotype was seen only a few times. V is TRBV7-9 and J is TRBJ2-1; TRBD2 might be the D (7 bases). The V and J ends lost 1 base and 6 bases respectively, with 10 bases between them. Germline assignment: CDR1 SEHNR and CDR2 FQNEAQ (reference sequence). This CDR3 is 14 amino acids long. The CDR3 nucleotides are TGTGCCAGCAGCTTAGGGGGGGGCACCAATGAGCAGTTCTTC. It yields the protein CASSLGGGTNEQFF.

This clonotype turned up a few times. The CDR3 reads CSVEGLGMNTEAFF. CDR3 in DNA: TGCAGCGTTGAAGGTCTGGGCATGAACACTGAAGCTTTCTTT. This rearrangement joins TRBV29-1 to TRBJ1-1; D remains ambiguous. The CDR3 contains 14 residues. In germline, CDR1 is SQVTM, CDR2 ANQGSEA. V lost 1 base to trimming and J lost 0 bases, with 9 bases between them.

In its sample, this clonotype was seen a few times. The V and J genes are TRBV4-3 and TRBJ1-5, with no clear D. There are 15 residues in the CDR3. V lost 0 bases and J lost 5, with 11 bases in between. CDR1 and CDR2 from the germline V gene are LGHNA and YSLEER. CDR3 nucleotides: TGCGCCAGCAGCCAAGAAGCAAGAATTCATCAGCCCCAGCATTTT. Amino acids: CASSQEARIHQPQHF.